This TCR beta chain was identified in a study of blood T cell repertoires in COVID-19. Overall study: From the United States, Italy and Spain came samples of acute and convalescent COVID-19. PBMCs, B-cell-depleted T cells, or T cells provided the cDNA or gDNA that made up the material.

From germline, CDR1 is SGHRS and CDR2 YFSETQ. The germline V and J ends were trimmed by 7 bases and 8 bases, with 16 bases remaining between them. The CDR3 consists of 13 residues. In the source study's methods: The authors estimated nucleated cell counts from reference gene primer amplification. TCRdb keeps only in-frame clones here, not all; method: immunoSEQ multiplex PCR. From that table come the V and J calls and clone size; the DNA was used to work out D and trimming. The table lists about 100,000 clones, roughly 80% of them singletons. Specimen: peripheral blood. The clonotype originates from a man aged 55-75 years with acute or convalescent COVID-19. The chain carries TRBV5-1 and TRBJ2-4, with D unclear. The DNA for the CDR3 is TGCGCCAGCCCTATCCGAAGAACGGACATTCAGTACTTC. Translating it yields CASPIRRTDIQYF.